These T cell receptor beta chains were read from a single sample in a study of blood T cells in healthy people across ages. TCRdb recomputed calls from the 5' RACE reads with MiXCR, one row per CDR3 protein. The table lists about 630,000 distinct CDR3 sequences, approximately 21% of them singletons. Sequenced material: blood. The receptors shown here come from an older man in good health. The CDR3 runs from the conserved cysteine through the conserved F or W. The D gene is left open where the match is weak. Size is stated for part of the rows, as once, few or many counts, or as a class when the clone is expanded.

TRBV28	TRBJ1-2	.	few	TGTGCCAGCAGTGCCTCAGGTTACTATGGCTACACCTTC	CASSASGYYGYTF
TRBV21-1	TRBJ2-1	.	.	TGTGCCAGCAGGCTAGCGGAATCCTACAATGAGCAGTTCTTC	CASRLAESYNEQFF
TRBV7-8	TRBJ2-6	.	few	TGTGCCAGCAGCTTAGAGGTCCGGTCTGGGGCCAACGTCCTGACTTTC	CASSLEVRSGANVLTF
TRBV6-5	TRBJ2-5	TRBD1	.	TGTGCCAGCAGTTACGTGGCAGGGGGCCACAAAGAGACCCAGTACTTC	CASSYVAGGHKETQYF
TRBV6-5	TRBJ1-2	.	few	TGTGCCAGCAGTCACGACGTCGGTGTTACAGGGAACTATGGCTACACCTTC	CASSHDVGVTGNYGYTF
TRBV6-2/TRBV6-3	TRBJ2-7	TRBD1	few	TGTGCCAGCAGTTACCCGGGACAGGGAGCCTACGAGCAGTACTTC	CASSYPGQGAYEQYF
TRBV7-8	TRBJ2-5	TRBD1	.	TGTGCCAGTACAACGGACAGGGTAGAGACCCAGTACTTC	CASTTDRVETQYF
TRBV5-1	TRBJ1-1	.	.	TGCGCCAGCAGCTTGGGGACCCACTGGGGAAACACTGAAGCTTTCTTT	CASSLGTHWGNTEAFF
TRBV20-1	TRBJ1-1	.	few	TGCAGTGCTACCCGACAGACAGACACTGAAGCTTTCTTT	CSATRQTDTEAFF
TRBV7-2	TRBJ2-3	.	few	TGTGCCAGCAGCTTACCGGGGCAAGATACGCAGTATTTT	CASSLPGQDTQYF
TRBV20-1	TRBJ2-3	.	.	TGCAGTGCTATCTTAGGTTTTGCAGATACGCAGTATTTT	CSAILGFADTQYF
TRBV5-1	TRBJ2-4	.	.	TGCGCCAGCAGCTTGACAGGTCTGCCATCGAACATTCAGTACTTC	CASSLTGLPSNIQYF
TRBV2	TRBJ2-4	.	few	TGTGCCAGCAGGTTCAACCGGTTCGGGGCCAAAAACATTCAGTACTTC	CASRFNRFGAKNIQYF
TRBV20-1	TRBJ2-5	.	many	TGCAGTGCTATACAGCGTCAAGAGACCCAGTACTTC	CSAIQRQETQYF
TRBV20-1	TRBJ2-1	TRBD2	.	TGCAGTGTGGGACTAGCGGGAAGAAATAATGAGCAGTTCTTC	CSVGLAGRNNEQFF
TRBV7-6	TRBJ2-3	.	many	TGTGCCAGCAGCCAATCCACCGCGTTGGGCACAGATACGCAGTATTTT	CASSQSTALGTDTQYF
TRBV18	TRBJ1-1	.	few	TGTGCCAGCTCACCACCCGGGACGGCTAGCAAGGCTTTCTTT	CASSPPGTASKAFF
TRBV2	TRBJ2-2	.	few	TGTGCCAGTGGCCCGGGTTCACTTGGGGAGCTGTTTTTT	CASGPGSLGELFF
TRBV7-2	TRBJ2-3	.	few	TGTGCCAGCAGCGGATGGAACAGGGCAGATACGCAGTATTTT	CASSGWNRADTQYF
TRBV19	TRBJ1-1	TRBD1	.	TGTGCCAGTAGGCTCAGGGGGTCCACTGAAGCTTTCTTT	CASRLRGSTEAFF
TRBV20-1	TRBJ1-4	.	.	TGCAGTGCTAGAGTTCGAGATTATGAAAAACTGTTTTTT	CSARVRDYEKLFF
TRBV7-9	TRBJ1-2	.	.	TGTGCCAGCAGCCTCCCGACGGGGAACGGCTACACCTTC	CASSLPTGNGYTF
TRBV5-1	TRBJ1-4	.	.	TGCGCCAGCAGCTTGGATGGGGCAAATGAAAAACTGTTTTTT	CASSLDGANEKLFF
TRBV29-1	TRBJ2-7	TRBD2	few	TGCAGCGTGGGGACTAGCGGGACTACCGGGGAGCAGTACTTC	CSVGTSGTTGEQYF
TRBV20-1	TRBJ2-7	.	.	TGCAGTGCACGCCCAGACTCCTACGAGCAGTACTTC	CSARPDSYEQYF
TRBV28	TRBJ1-4	.	.	TGTGCCAGCAGTCTCGACTTGGGGAGTATTAATGAAAAACTGTTTTTT	CASSLDLGSINEKLFF
TRBV10-3	TRBJ2-2	TRBD2	.	TGTGCCATCAGTGAGGGGGTCTCTAGCGGGAGGGCCGACACCGGGGAGCTGTTTTTT	CAISEGVSSGRADTGELFF
TRBV20-1	TRBJ2-7	TRBD2	many	TGCAGTGCTGGGACTAGCGCGACCTACGAGCAGTACTTC	CSAGTSATYEQYF
TRBV29-1	TRBJ2-2	.	.	TGCAGCGTTGTCTACCGGGACACCGGGGAGCTGTTTTTT	CSVVYRDTGELFF
TRBV4-1	TRBJ2-1	TRBD2	few	TGCGCCAGCAGACAGGGACTAGCGGGAGTTCACAATGAGCAGTTCTTC	CASRQGLAGVHNEQFF
TRBV5-1	TRBJ1-2	.	many	TGCGCCAGCAGCTTGGAACACCTCTATGGCTACACCTTC	CASSLEHLYGYTF
TRBV29-1	TRBJ2-3	TRBD2	.	TGCAGCGTTAACATAGCGGGAGGCCCTACAGATACGCAGTATTTT	CSVNIAGGPTDTQYF
TRBV5-1	TRBJ1-5	.	.	TGCGCCAGCAGCTTGGAAGGGGGGGCTTTTCAGCCCCAGCATTTT	CASSLEGGAFQPQHF
TRBV27	TRBJ1-5	.	once	TGTGCCAGCAGAGTGACAGCCTATGGGCCCCAGCATTTT	CASRVTAYGPQHF
TRBV13	TRBJ2-3	TRBD2	.	TGTGCCAGCAGCTTAGCGGCTAGCGGGGGCCCAGATACGCAGTATTTT	CASSLAASGGPDTQYF
TRBV20-1	TRBJ2-3	.	.	TGCAGTGCCGAAAGGGACTTAACCACAGATACGCAGTATTTT	CSAERDLTTDTQYF
TRBV20-1	TRBJ2-7	TRBD1	.	TGCAGTGCTAGAGATGCGGACAGGGTGTACGAGCAGTACTTC	CSARDADRVYEQYF
TRBV27	TRBJ1-5	TRBD1	.	TGTGCCAGCAGGGGGACAGGCGGCAATCAGCCCCAGCATTTT	CASRGTGGNQPQHF
TRBV10-3	TRBJ2-3	TRBD2	many	TGTGCCATAACTGAGACTAGCGGCAGTAGCACAGATACGCAGTATTTT	CAITETSGSSTDTQYF
TRBV7-2	TRBJ2-7	.	few	TGTGCCAGCAGCCCTGTGGGCGGGGCCTACGAGCAGTACTTC	CASSPVGGAYEQYF
TRBV6-6	TRBJ2-7	TRBD1	few	TGTGCCAGCAACAGAAACCTACAGGGGAGCGAGCAGTACTTC	CASNRNLQGSEQYF
TRBV4-1	TRBJ1-1	.	few	TGCGCCAGCAGCCAACCCGGACGGGACACTGAAGCTTTCTTT	CASSQPGRDTEAFF
TRBV6-2/TRBV6-3	TRBJ1-5	.	few	TGTGCCAGCAGTTACGGGCCGAACAATCAGCCCCAGCATTTT	CASSYGPNNQPQHF
TRBV20-1	TRBJ1-1	TRBD1	few	TGCAGTGCCCAAGGACAGGGGGGCTCTGAAGCTTTCTTT	CSAQGQGGSEAFF
TRBV3-1	TRBJ2-1	.	.	TGTGCCAGCAGCCAGACAGCCTCCTACAATGAGCAGTTCTTC	CASSQTASYNEQFF
TRBV19	TRBJ2-7	.	.	TGTGCCAGTAGTATATCGACCTCCTACGAGCAGTACTTC	CASSISTSYEQYF
TRBV25-1	TRBJ2-7	.	.	TGTGCCAGCAGCCCTATGTACGAGCAGTACTTC	CASSPMYEQYF
TRBV7-2	TRBJ2-2	.	few	TGTGCCAGCAGCTCCCCCCCGGGGCGGAGGAACACCGGGGAGCTGTTTTTT	CASSSPPGRRNTGELFF
TRBV7-2	TRBJ2-1	TRBD2	few	TGTGCCAGCAGCTCTCAGACTAGCGGGAGAGGGTCCTACAATGAGCAGTTCTTC	CASSSQTSGRGSYNEQFF
TRBV10-2	TRBJ1-1	.	.	TGCGCCAGCAGTGATTGGGGGAGTGAAGCTTTCTTT	CASSDWGSEAFF
TRBV7-3	TRBJ2-1	.	few	TGTGCCAGCAGCTTATACTCAGGGGAGCAGTTCTTC	CASSLYSGEQFF
TRBV18	TRBJ1-6	.	.	TGTGCCAGCTCACCAGAATCCGGGGGGAATTCACCCCTCCACTTT	CASSPESGGNSPLHF